A single sample is the source of the 25 T cell receptor beta chains below, sequenced in a study of beta chain features in type 1 diabetes. TCRB transcripts that were expressed got sequenced, as all of the isolated RNA had been reverse transcribed. Repertoires were generated with immunoSEQ multiplex PCR, while TCRdb's copy carries only in-frame clones and drops some. The table shows about 130,000 clones, with around 8.7% occurring only once. The material sequenced was central memory CD4+ T cells from blood. These TCRs come from a man aged 18 to 29 in good health.

This chain links TRBV7-2 with TRBJ1-5; D uncertain. The CDR3 runs to 15 residues. Germline V gene data show CDR1 as SGHTA and CDR2 as FQGNSA. V lost 1 base and J lost 5, with 12 bases in between. The CDR3, as DNA: TGTGCCAGCAGCTTAGTTGGCCCAGCGGATCAGCCCCAGCATTTT. Protein product: CASSLVGPADQPQHF.

The genes are TRBV18 and TRBJ2-1; tentatively, D is TRBD1 (5 bases). The germline V gene encodes CDR1 KGHSH and CDR2 LQKENI. The CDR3 length is 14 residues. Between the trimmed V and J ends, which lost 0 bases and 8 bases, there was a span of 11 bases. CDR3 sequence: CASSPPSRADEQFF. In DNA, the CDR3 is TGTGCCAGCTCACCACCAAGCAGGGCCGATGAGCAGTTCTTC.

The J gene is TRBJ2-1, the V gene TRBV11-3, with 11 bases aligning to TRBD1. Germline V gene lookup returns CDR1 SGHNT and CDR2 YENEEA. This CDR3 region has 14 residues. V lost 6 bases and J lost 8; bases outside the gene matches: 6. The CDR3 nucleotides read TGTGCCAGCAGTTCCGGGACAGGGGGAGATGAGCAGTTCTTC. The encoded protein is CASSSGTGGDEQFF. Drawing the rest from reference TRBV11-3 and TRBJ2-1, the complete variable domain is EAGVVQSPRYKIIEKKQPVAFWCNPISGHNTLYWYLQNLGQGPELLIRYENEEAVDDSQLPKDRFSAERLKGVDSTLKIQPAELGDSAVYLCASSSGTGGDEQFFGPGTRLTVL.

This chain links TRBV19 with TRBJ2-6, with 8 bases fitting TRBD1. Germline CDR1 is LNHDA and CDR2 is SQIVND (reference sequence). V lost 9 bases, J lost 2 bases, and 3 bases stayed unmatched. CDR3 length equals 14 residues. The DNA for the CDR3 is TGTGCCAGCAAGACAGGGGCTGGGGCCAACGTCCTGACTTTC. It specifies CASKTGAGANVLTF.

This clone was counted between two and nine times. V and J are TRBV7-9 and TRBJ2-7; TRBD1 might be the D (6 bases). V lost 2 bases, J lost 0 bases, and 8 bases lay in between. CDR1 is SEHNR and CDR2 is FQNEAQ in the germline V gene (reference sequence). This CDR3 contains 14 residues. The DNA for the CDR3 is TGTGCCAGCAGCTTACAGGGGAGCTCCTACGAGCAGTACTTC. Residues: CASSLQGSSYEQYF.

This clone showed up just a few times. The gene calls are TRBV5-6 and TRBJ2-1; no reliable D call. Germline values: CDR1 SGHDT, CDR2 YYEEEE. V was trimmed by 1 base and J by 4 bases, leaving 6 bases between them. This CDR3 has 13 residues. The CDR3 DNA reads as TGTGCCAGCAGCTTGCGCCAGTACAATGAGCAGTTCTTC. It yields the protein CASSLRQYNEQFF.

V usage is TRBV7-8 and J usage is TRBJ1-4; the D is unclear. Trimming cost V 0 bases and J 8 bases, with 7 bases left between them. The CDR3 is 13 amino acids. The germline CDR1 and CDR2 sequences are SGHVS and FQNEAQ. This CDR3 is CASSLATGEKLFF. In DNA form, the CDR3 reads TGTGCCAGCAGCTTAGCAACGGGGGAAAAACTGTTTTTT. Using reference TRBV7-8 and TRBJ1-4 for the parts outside the CDR3, the full variable domain is GAGVSQSPRYKVAKRGQDVALRCDPISGHVSLFWYQQALGQGPEFLTYFQNEAQLDKSGLPSDRFFAERPEGSVSTLKIQRTQQEDSAVYLCASSLATGEKLFFGSGTQLSVL.

This clone turned up a few times. The chain uses TRBV6-1 and TRBJ1-6, with D unresolved. V gave up 2 bases and J gave up 8 bases, with 19 bases separating them. CDR3 size: 17 residues. In germline, CDR1 is MNHNS, CDR2 SASEGT. The CDR3 loop is CASSELWGGGSDSPLHF. CDR3 sequence (DNA): TGTGCCAGCAGTGAACTTTGGGGAGGTGGGTCGGATTCACCCCTCCACTTT.

This rearrangement joins TRBV7-9 to TRBJ2-7; D remains ambiguous. V lost 5 bases to trimming and J lost 0 bases, with 5 bases between them. CDR3 length equals 12 residues. Germline CDR1 is SEHNR and CDR2 is FQNEAQ (reference sequence). The CDR3 DNA sequence: TGTGCCAGCAGCCCCAGCTCCTACGAGCAGTACTTC. Amino acid sequence: CASSPSSYEQYF.

This clone was observed a few times. Written as DNA, the CDR3 is TGTGCCATCAGTGTTAGCGGGGGGAACACCGGGGAGCTGTTTTTT. It specifies CAISVSGGNTGELFF. The rearrangement links TRBV10-3 to TRBJ2-2, with TRBD2 matching over 9 bases. V lost 4 bases to trimming and J lost 1 base; unmatched junction nucleotides: 1. Germline loops: CDR1 ENHRY, CDR2 SYGVKD. The CDR3 has 15 amino acids.

This clone occurred many times. This chain's CDR3 is CASSRTGNGDIQYF. The DNA of the CDR3 is TGTGCCAGTAGCCGGACAGGGAATGGGGACATTCAGTACTTC. The chain employs TRBV19 and TRBJ2-4; TRBD1 matches at 8 bases. The V and J ends lost 6 bases and 8 bases, in that order; junction bases with no gene match: 9. Germline V lookup: CDR1 LNHDA, CDR2 SQIVND (reference sequence). The CDR3 has 14 residues.

This clone was observed a handful of times. The chain has TRBV6-6 and TRBJ1-3; 8 bases map to TRBD1. The length of the CDR3 is 15 residues. The germline V gene has CDR1 MNHNY and CDR2 SVGAGI (reference sequence). The V and J ends lost 6 bases and 4 bases, in that order; junction bases with no gene match: 8. The CDR3 DNA sequence: TGTGCCAGCAGGTCCCAGGGGGCGACGGGAAACACCATATATTTT. Amino acid sequence: CASRSQGATGNTIYF.

This clone was observed a handful of times. V usage is TRBV6-5 and J usage is TRBJ1-5; 8 bases are a match to TRBD1. CDR3 length: 15 residues. CDR1 and CDR2 from the germline V gene are MNHEY and SVGAGI. V was clipped by 5 bases and J by 2 bases; unmatched bases: 5. CDR3 amino acids: CASSQQGVGNQPQHF. CDR3 sequence (DNA): TGTGCCAGCAGTCAACAGGGGGTCGGCAATCAGCCCCAGCATTTT.

This clone was counted a few times. The genes are TRBV6-5 and TRBJ2-1, with 9 nucleotides matching TRBD2. V was clipped by 6 bases and J by 3 bases; unmatched bases: 0. CDR3 length: 13 residues. Per the germline V gene, CDR1 is MNHEY and CDR2 is SVGAGI. Here the CDR3 DNA reads TGTGCCAGCAGGACTAGCGGCTACAATGAGCAGTTCTTC. It translates to CASRTSGYNEQFF.

This clone was seen more than once but under ten times. V gene TRBV5-6 combines with J gene TRBJ2-3; 10 bases agree with TRBD2. CDR1 and CDR2 from the germline V gene are SGHDT and YYEEEE. V lost 4 bases to trimming and J lost 0 bases; unmatched junction nucleotides: 8. The length of the CDR3 is 17 residues. CDR3 bases: TGTGCCAGCAGCGCCTGGACTAGCGGCTATAGCACAGATACGCAGTATTTT. Its translation: CASSAWTSGYSTDTQYF.

This clone was seen more than once but under ten times. The chain is built from TRBV7-9 and TRBJ2-2, with 12 bases identical to TRBD2. The CDR3 length is 15 residues. Unmatched junction bases numbered 1, after V lost 6 bases and J lost 2 bases. Germline CDR1 SEHNR, CDR2 FQNEAQ (reference sequence). The chain's CDR3 is CASRGLAGNTGELFF. As DNA, the CDR3 is TGTGCCAGCAGGGGACTAGCGGGCAACACCGGGGAGCTGTTTTTT.

V gene TRBV6-4 combines with J gene TRBJ2-1; 12 bases are shared with TRBD1. CDR1 is MRHNA and CDR2 is SNTAGT in the germline V gene. The CDR3 loop spans 15 amino acids. Trimming cost V 2 bases and J 8 bases; bases outside gene matches: 4. The CDR3 protein is CASSDGTGGGDEQFF. CDR3 nucleotides: TGTGCCAGCAGTGACGGGACAGGGGGCGGAGATGAGCAGTTCTTC.

The rearrangement uses TRBV6-6 and TRBJ2-3; no clear D. The germline V gene has CDR1 MNHNY and CDR2 SVGAGI (reference sequence). CDR3 length equals 13 residues. V shed 4 bases and J shed 1 base, with 6 bases lying between them. CDR3: CASSSPGTDTQYF. CDR3 DNA: TGTGCCAGCAGTTCCCCGGGCACAGATACGCAGTATTTT.

This clone appeared a few times. J is TRBJ2-3 and V is TRBV9, with D possibly matching TRBD2 (5 bases). Trimming removed 3 bases at V and 6 bases at J, with 14 bases between. Germline V gene data show CDR1 as SGDLS and CDR2 as YYNGEE. The CDR3 totals 14 residues. The CDR3 sequence is CASSGRTPPDTQYF. The CDR3 DNA follows: TGTGCCAGCAGCGGACGGACTCCCCCGGATACGCAGTATTTT.

The gene calls are TRBV28 and TRBJ2-7; 9 bases align to TRBD2. CDR1 and CDR2 from the germline V gene are MDHEN and SYDVKM. This CDR3 is built from 15 residues. With 5 bases clipped from V and 1 base from J, the junction kept 6 bases outside the gene matches. CDR3 sequence: CASSPQSGGSYEQYF. CDR3 bases: TGTGCCAGCAGTCCCCAGAGCGGGGGGTCCTACGAGCAGTACTTC. The full variable domain, completed using reference TRBV28 and TRBJ2-7, is DVKVTQSSRYLVKRTGEKVFLECVQDMDHENMFWYRQDPGLGLRLIYFSYDVKMKEKGDIPEGYSVSREKKERFSLILESASTNQTSMYLCASSPQSGGSYEQYFGPGTRLTVT.

CDR3 amino acids: CASSQDHRAGNTIYF. CDR3 nucleotide sequence: TGCGCCAGCAGCCAAGATCACAGGGCTGGAAACACCATATATTTT. J is TRBJ1-3 and V is TRBV4-1; possible D gene TRBD1, 6 bases. V was pared by 0 bases and J by 2 bases, with 8 bases between. Germline CDR1 is MGHRA and CDR2 is YSYEKL. The CDR3 covers 15 residues.

V is TRBV27 and J is TRBJ1-5; no reliable D call. V lost 2 bases and J 3 bases, leaving 11 bases between the germline ends. CDR1 is MNHEY and CDR2 is SMNVEV in the germline V gene (reference sequence). The CDR3 is 15 amino acids. This chain's CDR3 is CASSLRSGFNQPQHF. CDR3 nucleotides: TGTGCCAGCAGTTTACGGTCAGGATTCAATCAGCCCCAGCATTTT.

This clone was counted between two and nine times. Written as DNA, the CDR3 is TGTGCCAGCAGCTTACCGGACAGGGAGGCCCATGGCTACACCTTC. Its protein product is CASSLPDREAHGYTF. The chain is built from TRBV7-2 and TRBJ1-2; TRBD1 aligns across 8 bases. V shed 2 bases, J shed 6 bases, and the junction held 8 bases outside the gene matches. Germline values: CDR1 SGHTA, CDR2 FQGNSA. The CDR3 spans 15 residues.

There are a few counts of this clone. This chain joins TRBV28 and TRBJ2-7; possible D gene TRBD1, 6 bases. This CDR3 is built from 15 residues. The germline V gene has CDR1 MDHEN and CDR2 SYDVKM. The V and J ends lost 5 bases and 2 bases respectively, with 16 bases between them. CDR3 DNA: TGTGCCAGCAGTATCCTTGGGACACTTACCTACGAGCAGTACTTC. This codes for CASSILGTLTYEQYF.

CDR3 bases: TGTGCCAGCAGCCAAGAGACCCTTAGACGGGACTCAGCCTACGAGCAGTACTTC. As protein: CASSQETLRRDSAYEQYF. This chain joins TRBV4-2 and TRBJ2-7, with D perhaps TRBD2 (6 bases). The V end was cut by 0 bases, the J end by 2 bases, with 20 bases between. CDR1 and CDR2 (germline): LGHNA, YNFKEQ. There are 18 residues in the CDR3.